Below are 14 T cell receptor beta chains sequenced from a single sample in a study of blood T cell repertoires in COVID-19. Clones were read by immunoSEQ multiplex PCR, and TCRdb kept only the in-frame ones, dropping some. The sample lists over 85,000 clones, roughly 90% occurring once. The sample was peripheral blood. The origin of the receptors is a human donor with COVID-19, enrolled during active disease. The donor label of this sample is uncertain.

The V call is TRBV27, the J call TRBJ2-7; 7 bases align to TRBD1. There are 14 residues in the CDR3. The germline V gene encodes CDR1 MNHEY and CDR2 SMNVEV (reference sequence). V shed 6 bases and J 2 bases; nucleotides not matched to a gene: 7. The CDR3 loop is CASRKQGFTYEQYF. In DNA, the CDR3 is TGTGCCAGCAGGAAACAGGGGTTCACCTACGAGCAGTACTTC.

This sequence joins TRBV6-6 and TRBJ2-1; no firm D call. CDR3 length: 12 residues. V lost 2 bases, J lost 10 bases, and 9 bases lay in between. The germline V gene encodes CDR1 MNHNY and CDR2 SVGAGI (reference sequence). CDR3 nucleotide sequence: TGTGCCAGCAGTTACGAGGCACGAGAGCAGTTCTTC. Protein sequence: CASSYEAREQFF.

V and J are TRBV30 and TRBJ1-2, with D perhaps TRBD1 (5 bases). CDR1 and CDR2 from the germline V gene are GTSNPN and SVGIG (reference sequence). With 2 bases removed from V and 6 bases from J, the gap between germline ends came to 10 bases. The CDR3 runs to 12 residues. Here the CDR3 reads CAWSPQTDGYTF. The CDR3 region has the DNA TGTGCCTGGAGTCCCCAGACAGATGGCTACACCTTC.

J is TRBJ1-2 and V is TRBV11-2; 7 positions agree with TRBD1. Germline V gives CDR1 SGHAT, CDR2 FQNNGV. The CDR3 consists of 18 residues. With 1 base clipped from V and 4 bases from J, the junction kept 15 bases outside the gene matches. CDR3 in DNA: TGTGCCAGCAGCTTAGGCCCATACGCCCCCGGGACAGTCTATGGCTACACCTTC. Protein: CASSLGPYAPGTVYGYTF.

CDR3: CASSLAHSSYEQYF. The CDR3 nucleotides are TGTGCCAGCAGCTTAGCGCACAGCTCCTACGAGCAGTACTTC. The chain links TRBV7-2 to TRBJ2-7, with unresolved D. V lost 0 bases and J lost 0, with 6 bases in between. CDR1 is SGHTA and CDR2 is FQGNSA in the germline V gene. The CDR3 extends over 14 amino acids.

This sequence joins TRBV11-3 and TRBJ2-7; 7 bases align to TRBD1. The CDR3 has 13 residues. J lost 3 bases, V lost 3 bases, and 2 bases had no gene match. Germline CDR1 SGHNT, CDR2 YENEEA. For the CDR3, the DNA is TGTGCCAGCAGCTTCGACAGGGTCTACGAGCAGTACTTC. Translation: CASSFDRVYEQYF.

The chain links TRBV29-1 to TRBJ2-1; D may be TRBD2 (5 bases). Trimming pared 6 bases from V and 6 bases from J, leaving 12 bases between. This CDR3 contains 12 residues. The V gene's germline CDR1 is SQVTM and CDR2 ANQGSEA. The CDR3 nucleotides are TGCAGCGTGGCCGGACTCGTCAATGAGCAGTTCTTC. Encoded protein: CSVAGLVNEQFF.

CDR3 sequence reads: CASSPAGGLSPLHF. CDR3 DNA: TGTGCCAGCAGCCCTGCCGGGGGGCTTTCACCCCTCCACTTT. The rearrangement joins TRBV5-4 to TRBJ1-6; D might be TRBD1 (6 bases). The CDR3 is 14 amino acids. CDR1 is SGHNT, CDR2 YYREEE, per germline (reference sequence). The V end lost 4 bases, the J end lost 9 bases, and 14 bases lay between the germline ends.

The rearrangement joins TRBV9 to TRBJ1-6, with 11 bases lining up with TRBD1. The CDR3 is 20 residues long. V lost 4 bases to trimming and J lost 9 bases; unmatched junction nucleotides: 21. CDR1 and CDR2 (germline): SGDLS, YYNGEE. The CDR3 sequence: CASSRAPPPGQGESGSPLHF. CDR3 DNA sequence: TGTGCCAGCAGCAGGGCTCCCCCACCGGGACAGGGGGAAAGCGGTTCACCCCTCCACTTT.

CDR3 sequence reads: CASGLYTGGGRAHEQFF. The CDR3 region has the DNA TGTGCTAGTGGTTTATATACCGGCGGCGGGAGGGCTCACGAGCAGTTCTTC. This rearrangement joins TRBV12-5 to TRBJ2-1; 9 bases fit TRBD2. The CDR3 has 17 residues. Germline V gives CDR1 LGHNT, CDR2 FRNRAP. V gave up 3 bases and J gave up 10 bases; unmatched junction bases: 16.

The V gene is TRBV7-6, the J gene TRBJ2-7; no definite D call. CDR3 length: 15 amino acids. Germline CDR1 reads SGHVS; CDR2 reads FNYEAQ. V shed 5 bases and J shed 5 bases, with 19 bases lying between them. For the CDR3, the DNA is TGTGCCAGCAGCACCCTCCCGACCCCTCAGGACGAGCAGTACTTC. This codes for CASSTLPTPQDEQYF.

The CDR3: CASSSEGATEAFF. The CDR3 region has the DNA TGCGCCAGCAGCTCTGAGGGAGCCACTGAAGCTTTCTTT. This rearrangement joins TRBV5-1 to TRBJ1-1; D gene ambiguous. V gave up 3 bases and J gave up 4 bases, with 10 bases separating them. In germline, CDR1 is SGHRS, CDR2 YFSETQ. The CDR3 totals 13 residues.

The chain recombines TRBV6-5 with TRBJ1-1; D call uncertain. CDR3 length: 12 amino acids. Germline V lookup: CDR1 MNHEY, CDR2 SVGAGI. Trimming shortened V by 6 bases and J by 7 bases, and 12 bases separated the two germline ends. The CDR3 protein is CASRPDRGEAFF. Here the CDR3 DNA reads TGTGCCAGCAGACCCGATAGAGGTGAAGCTTTCTTT.

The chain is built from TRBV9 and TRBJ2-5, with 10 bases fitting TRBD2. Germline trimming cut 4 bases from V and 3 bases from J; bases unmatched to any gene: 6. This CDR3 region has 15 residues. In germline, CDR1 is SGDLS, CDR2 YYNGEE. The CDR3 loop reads CASSTPSGGKETQYF. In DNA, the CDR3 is TGTGCCAGCAGCACCCCTAGCGGGGGTAAAGAGACCCAGTACTTC.